This entry is about one T cell receptor (beta chain). Its antigen remains unknown. The CDR3 loop spans 13 amino acids. V lost 4 bases and J lost 7, with 11 bases in between. Germline CDR1 is SGHTA and CDR2 is FQGNSA. The sample originates from a study of graft-versus-host responses after intestinal transplantation. Study details: As for transplant type, recipients had multivisceral, liver-intestinal, or isolated intestinal grafts. General study points: Among circulating GvH clones, peak levels were associated with early post-transplant declines in HvG clones.

Generated by immunoSEQ multiplex PCR, the TCRdb table keeps only in-frame clones and is missing some. The sample consists of 30,000 to 40,000 clones, roughly 87% of them appearing once. This clonotype was sampled from a human patient who received an intestinal transplant, so some T cells may come from the graft donor. The sample consisted of PBMCs, taken 1,000 to 1,300 days after transplant. The V and J genes are TRBV7-2 and TRBJ1-3, with D unresolved. CDR3 nucleotide sequence: TGTGCCAGCAGCTCCCGTACCGGCAACACCATATATTTT. The encoded protein is CASSSRTGNTIYF.